This entry lists 27 T cell receptor beta chains sequenced from one sample in a study of T cells in Graves' hyperthyroidism and ophthalmopathy. Amplification targeted TCR beta CDR3 regions from RNA transcripts. First-round RT-PCR targeting the TCR CDR3 was performed with the HTBI primer set. Each CDR3 protein is one row after TCRdb ran MiXCR on the multiplex PCR reads. The sample holds approximately 400,000 distinct CDR3 sequences; about a fifth are singletons and the top ten take 40%. Sequencing was done on a sample of blood. The source is a man aged 18 to 29 with Graves' ophthalmopathy.

Many counts were recorded for this clonotype. The chain combines TRBV11-2 with TRBJ2-7; TRBD2 agrees at 8 bases. CDR1 is SGHAT, CDR2 FQNNGV, per germline. V dropped 4 bases and J dropped 5; count of bases not matched to a gene: 7. The CDR3 length is 14 residues. This chain's CDR3 is CASSWTGSGDEQYF. CDR3 coding DNA: TGTGCCAGCAGCTGGACGGGTAGCGGGGACGAGCAGTACTTC.

This clonotype has at least ten counts. The V gene is TRBV6-1, the J gene TRBJ2-5, with unresolved D. The CDR3 has 13 residues. Germline V lookup: CDR1 MNHNS, CDR2 SASEGT. V was pared by 6 bases and J by 13 bases, with 21 bases between. The CDR3: CASRGLELASLYF. In DNA, the CDR3 is TGTGCCAGCAGGGGCCTCGAGTTGGCAAGTCTGTACTTC.

This chain uses TRBV28 with TRBJ2-7; the D gene is possibly TRBD2 (5 bases). The V end lost 3 bases, the J end lost 1 base, and 19 bases lay between the germline ends. The germline CDR1 and CDR2 sequences are MDHEN and SYDVKM. The CDR3 extends over 17 amino acids. This chain's CDR3 is CASSFGPSWGESYEQYF. The CDR3 bases are TGTGCCAGCAGTTTCGGTCCCTCGTGGGGAGAATCCTACGAGCAGTACTTC.

This clonotype was counted only a few times. This chain links TRBV10-3 with TRBJ1-1, with 7 bases fitting TRBD1. The CDR3 spans 13 residues. V was clipped by 6 bases and J by 5 bases; unmatched bases: 6. Germline CDR1 is ENHRY and CDR2 is SYGVKD. In DNA form, the CDR3 reads TGTGCCATCAGAGGGGGCAGGGGGACTGAAGCTTTCTTT. Protein: CAIRGGRGTEAFF.

This chain joins TRBV28 and TRBJ2-4, with D maybe TRBD2 (5 bases). V was cut by 7 bases and J by 5 bases, with 9 bases left in between. The CDR3 is made up of 12 amino acids. Germline CDR1 and CDR2: MDHEN and SYDVKM. The CDR3 protein is CASTSGENIQYF. DNA of the CDR3: TGTGCCAGCACCTCCGGGGAAAACATTCAGTACTTC.

There are a few counts of this clonotype. The rearrangement uses TRBV6-1 and TRBJ1-6, with D possibly being TRBD1 (5 bases). Trimming took off 8 bases at V and 8 bases at J, with 13 bases between the two ends. The CDR3 has 13 amino acids. Per the germline V gene, CDR1 is MNHNS and CDR2 is SASEGT. This chain's CDR3 is CASGGAAYSPLHF. CDR3 coding DNA: TGTGCCAGCGGCGGGGCGGCGTATTCACCCCTCCACTTT.

In the case of this clonotype: This may be a read error, as it is one base from a much larger clone. The genes are TRBV24-1 and TRBJ1-5; 10 bases line up with TRBD1. Germline CDR1 KGHDR, CDR2 SFDVKD. The V and J ends lost 1 base and 4 bases, in that order; junction bases with no gene match: 3. The CDR3 runs to 16 residues. CDR3: CATSDFWTGGNQPQHF. In DNA form, the CDR3 reads TGTGCCACCAGTGATTTTTGGACAGGGGGGAATCAGCCCCAGCATTTT.

This clonotype was detected ten times or more. This chain links TRBV5-1 with TRBJ2-2; no reliable D call. Germline CDR1 SGHRS, CDR2 YFSETQ. V lost 0 bases and J 1 base, leaving 7 bases between the germline ends. The CDR3 is 15 residues long. The CDR3 reads CASSLASGNTGELFF. The CDR3 DNA reads TGCGCCAGCAGCTTGGCGTCAGGGAACACCGGGGAGCTGTTTTTT.

Ten or more counts support this clonotype. The chain is built from TRBV9 and TRBJ2-2, with 10 bases identical to TRBD2. The CDR3 sequence is 15 residues long. CDR1 and CDR2 from the germline V gene are SGDLS and YYNGEE. The J segment lost 6 bases and the V segment lost 2 bases, leaving 4 bases of the junction unmatched. The CDR3 sequence: CASSVSGGPAGELFF. Here the CDR3 DNA reads TGTGCCAGCAGCGTTAGCGGGGGGCCGGCCGGGGAGCTGTTTTTT.

This clonotype has a handful of counts. The chain is built from TRBV4-1 and TRBJ2-7, with D maybe TRBD2 (6 bases). This CDR3 is 12 amino acids long. Looked up from germline, CDR1 is MGHRA and CDR2 is YSYEKL. V shed 5 bases and J shed 6 bases, with 11 bases lying between them. CDR3 in amino acids: CASSSGGAEQYF. CDR3 bases: TGCGCCAGCAGCTCTGGCGGGGCCGAGCAGTACTTC.

V gene TRBV5-1 combines with J gene TRBJ2-3, with 9 bases lining up with TRBD1. The CDR3 sequence is 13 residues long. Germline loops: CDR1 SGHRS, CDR2 YFSETQ. Trimming cost V 5 bases and J 6 bases; bases outside gene matches: 4. Here the CDR3 DNA reads TGCGCCAGCAGACCCGGGACAGGGGATACGCAGTATTTT. Translation gives CASRPGTGDTQYF.

This chain links TRBV18 with TRBJ2-1; 8 nucleotides line up with TRBD2. Germline CDR1 and CDR2: KGHSH and LQKENI. CDR3 length: 15 residues. Losses at the gene ends were 5 bases for V and 6 bases for J; bases not matched to a gene: 9. This CDR3 is CASSSVTSGPNEQFF. The CDR3 coding sequence is TGTGCCAGCTCAAGTGTAACTAGCGGCCCCAATGAGCAGTTCTTC.

This clonotype was seen at least ten times. This chain links TRBV18 with TRBJ2-5, with D perhaps TRBD2 (5 bases). The V gene lost 3 bases and the J gene lost 4 bases, with 9 bases spanning the gap. Per germline, CDR1 KGHSH and CDR2 LQKENI. The CDR3 sequence is 13 residues long. The CDR3 region has the DNA TGTGCCAGCTCACCTCTACTAGGAGAGACCCAGTACTTC. This sequence encodes CASSPLLGETQYF.

The chain carries TRBV11-1 and TRBJ2-1; 8 bases are a match to TRBD2. The CDR3 consists of 15 residues. Losses at the gene ends were 3 bases for V and 5 bases for J; bases not matched to a gene: 6. The germline V gene encodes CDR1 SGHAT and CDR2 FQDESV (reference sequence). The CDR3 DNA reads as TGTGCCAGCAGCTTGACGGGGGGGCCTCACAATGAGCAGTTCTTC. Translating gives CASSLTGGPHNEQFF. The full variable domain, its missing parts supplied by reference TRBV11-1 and TRBJ2-1, is EAEVAQSPRYKITEKSQAVAFWCDPISGHATLYWYRQILGQGPELLVQFQDESVVDDSQLPKDRFSAERLKGVDSTLKIQPAELGDSAMYLCASSLTGGPHNEQFFGPGTRLTVL.

This chain joins TRBV7-9 and TRBJ2-7, with 10 bases aligning to TRBD1. The V and J ends lost 5 bases and 3 bases, in that order; junction bases with no gene match: 7. This CDR3 has 15 amino acids. CDR1 and CDR2 from the germline V gene are SEHNR and FQNEAQ (reference sequence). The CDR3 region is CASSPDRGRGYEQYF. In DNA, the CDR3 is TGTGCCAGCAGCCCCGACAGGGGGCGCGGCTACGAGCAGTACTTC.

This clonotype was seen ten or more times. This chain joins TRBV27 and TRBJ1-1; D is ambiguous. Germline V gene lookup returns CDR1 MNHEY and CDR2 SMNVEV (reference sequence). The CDR3 length is 10 residues. Trimming pared 7 bases from V and 4 bases from J, leaving 4 bases between. This CDR3 reads CASKGTEAFF. The CDR3 DNA sequence: TGTGCCAGCAAGGGCACTGAAGCTTTCTTT.

V is TRBV6-5 and J is TRBJ2-1; TRBD1 matches at 8 bases. Germline lookup yields CDR1 MNHEY and CDR2 SVGAGI. After removal of 0 bases from V and 12 bases from J, the junction contained 1 base not matched to a gene. This CDR3 is built from 12 residues. CDR3 protein: CASSYSGTGQFF. CDR3 in DNA: TGTGCCAGCAGTTACTCAGGGACAGGGCAGTTCTTC.

The chain is built from TRBV9 and TRBJ1-1, with 7 bases identical to TRBD1. CDR1 is SGDLS and CDR2 is YYNGEE in the germline V gene. V lost 3 bases and J lost 9; bases outside the gene matches: 8. CDR3 length equals 13 residues. The CDR3 DNA reads as TGTGCCAGCAGCGCCTATACGACAGGGAAAGCTTTCTTT. Protein sequence: CASSAYTTGKAFF.

Many counts were recorded for this clonotype. The genes are TRBV6-5 and TRBJ1-2; D call uncertain. Germline CDR1 and CDR2: MNHEY and SVGAGI. V gave up 2 bases and J gave up 0 bases, with 10 bases separating them. The CDR3 runs to 15 residues. The CDR3 sequence is CASSYEGLANYGYTF. The CDR3 region has the DNA TGTGCCAGCAGTTACGAGGGATTAGCTAACTATGGCTACACCTTC.

This clonotype was recorded at least ten times. The chain employs TRBV3-1 and TRBJ1-4, with D hard to call. CDR3 length: 12 amino acids. Germline V gene data show CDR1 as LGHDT and CDR2 as YNNKEL (reference sequence). Between the trimmed V and J ends, which lost 1 base and 7 bases, there was a span of 4 bases. CDR3 DNA sequence: TGTGCCAGCAGCCAAGTTGCTGAAAAACTGTTTTTT. Protein: CASSQVAEKLFF. The full variable domain, rest sourced from reference TRBV3-1 and TRBJ1-4, is DTAVSQTPKYLVTQMGNDKSIKCEQNLGHDTMYWYKQDSKKFLKIMFSYNNKELIINETVPNRFSPKSPDKAHLNLHINSLELGDSAVYFCASSQVAEKLFFGSGTQLSVL.

This clonotype was detected only a few times. The CDR3 spells CSISKTDREKLFF. The DNA for the CDR3 is TGCAGCATATCGAAGACGGATCGAGAAAAACTGTTTTTT. The V gene is TRBV29-1, the J gene TRBJ1-4; no clear D. The germline V gene encodes CDR1 SQVTM and CDR2 ANQGSEA. The CDR3 extends over 13 amino acids. V was cut by 8 bases and J by 8 bases, with 18 bases left in between.

This clonotype was recorded many times. V usage is TRBV7-2 and J usage is TRBJ2-3, with D tentatively TRBD1 (5 bases). Trimming pared 1 base from V and 4 bases from J, leaving 12 bases between. This CDR3 has 15 residues. From germline, CDR1 is SGHTA and CDR2 FQGNSA. CDR3: CASSLGNLGADTQYF. CDR3 sequence (DNA): TGTGCCAGCAGCTTAGGAAATCTAGGGGCAGATACGCAGTATTTT.

At least ten counts were recorded for this clonotype. The V gene is TRBV28, the J gene TRBJ2-2, with D unresolved. This CDR3 is built from 13 residues. V lost 2 bases and J lost 6, with 7 bases in between. Germline-derived CDR1 and CDR2 are MDHEN and SYDVKM. Here the CDR3 reads CASSLQNAGELFF. CDR3 coding DNA: TGTGCCAGCAGTTTACAGAATGCCGGGGAGCTGTTTTTT. The whole variable domain, remainder taken from reference TRBV28 and TRBJ2-2, is DVKVTQSSRYLVKRTGEKVFLECVQDMDHENMFWYRQDPGLGLRLIYFSYDVKMKEKGDIPEGYSVSREKKERFSLILESASTNQTSMYLCASSLQNAGELFFGEGSRLTVL.

This clonotype was observed a handful of times. The J gene is TRBJ2-1, the V gene TRBV7-9; D ambiguous. Germline CDR1 and CDR2: SEHNR and FQNEAQ (reference sequence). The CDR3 is 12 residues long. V was shortened by 7 bases and J by 10 bases, with 14 bases between the two germline ends. CDR3 in amino acids: CASNTPSREQFF. DNA of the CDR3: TGTGCCAGCAACACACCATCCCGCGAGCAGTTCTTC.

This clonotype turned up a few times. The genes are TRBV12-3 or TRBV12-4 and TRBJ2-3, with TRBD2 as a possible D gene (5 bases). The CDR3 spans 12 residues. With 7 bases removed from V and 8 bases from J, the gap between germline ends came to 13 bases. The CDR3 here is CASITSAGTQYF. The CDR3 DNA is TGTGCCAGCATCACCTCGGCGGGTACGCAGTATTTT.

This clonotype was observed at least ten times. This rearrangement joins TRBV11-2 to TRBJ2-1, with D hard to call. There are 14 residues in the CDR3. V lost 1 base and J 4 bases, leaving 8 bases between the germline ends. Germline CDR1 reads SGHAT; CDR2 reads FQNNGV. The CDR3 nucleotides are TGTGCCAGCAGCTTAGTGAAGCGATACAATGAGCAGTTCTTC. Protein sequence: CASSLVKRYNEQFF.

This clonotype has a handful of counts. The chain combines TRBV5-6 with TRBJ2-7; 7 bases line up with TRBD1. The CDR3 sequence is 12 residues long. CDR1 is SGHDT, CDR2 YYEEEE, per germline. Losses at the gene ends were 0 bases for V and 9 bases for J; bases not matched to a gene: 3. CDR3 amino acids: CASSLDRGAQYF. CDR3 DNA sequence: TGTGCCAGCAGCTTGGACAGGGGTGCGCAGTACTTC.